This T cell receptor (beta chain) is from a study of blood T cells in healthy people across ages. It was with a sample-barcoded 5' primer and a J-beta primer mix that a second PCR of roughly 7 to 12 cycles was run. TCRdb reprocessed the 5' RACE reads via MiXCR and lists one record per CDR3 protein. The table lists 800,000 or so distinct CDR3 sequences, about 25% of them singletons. Germline trimming cut 7 bases from V and 3 bases from J; bases unmatched to any gene: 12. This CDR3 has 15 residues. Germline-derived CDR1 and CDR2 are LGHNA and YNFKEQ. This clonotype appeared many times. The sample was also linked to a second study, of T cells of mothers and their children. That report notes: Slightly higher overlap, not significant, was seen in related mother-child pairs than in unrelated pairs.

V is TRBV4-2 and J is TRBJ2-7, with 7 positions matching TRBD1. Sequencing was carried out using blood. This TCR was recovered from a boy between 10 and 17 years old in good health. For the CDR3, the DNA is TGTGCCAGCACCCCGGACAGGAAGTCCTACTACGAGCAGTACTTC. Its translation: CASTPDRKSYYEQYF.